This TCR beta chain was captured by sequencing in a study of beta chain features in type 1 diabetes. Study background: Comparable age, gender and cell yields were observed in patients relative to healthy donors.

Sorted populations all exceeded 95% purity. Germline-derived CDR1 and CDR2 are MNHEY and SVGAGI. V was pared by 6 bases and J by 6 bases, with 15 bases between. The CDR3 is 13 amino acids. Broader study findings: HLA influence on TCRB rearrangement stayed unresolved here. Possibly, sequencing cDNA over-represented cells that had high TCR expression levels.

What was sequenced were expressed TCRB transcripts, since all of the isolated RNA had been reverse transcribed. Sequencing used immunoSEQ multiplex PCR; TCRdb keeps in-frame clones, though not all of them. The sample comprises hundreds of thousands of clones, about 16% of which are singletons, and under 0.095% rests with the top ten. Comment on this clone: Its antigen remains unknown.

This receptor was taken from a man aged 18 to 30 in good health. The sample consisted of naive CD4+ T cells from blood. V usage is TRBV6-5 and J usage is TRBJ2-7; TRBD1 is a possible D gene (6 bases). DNA for the CDR3: TGTGCCAGCAGAGAAATTACAGGGACCGAGCAGTACTTC. It is translated as CASREITGTEQYF.